In this sample, the clone carrying this T cell receptor beta chain turned up once. Its antigen is unidentified. The data were obtained in a study of shared clonotypes between healthy human individuals. Study in general: Every donor yielded three CD4 naive, three CD4 memory, two CD8 naive and one CD8 memory plate.

V dropped 0 bases and J dropped 0 bases, with 10 bases sitting between them. The V gene's germline CDR1 is MNHEY and CDR2 SVGAGI. The CDR3 length is 16 residues. Study-level findings and limits: The donor pool, a small one, limited the genetic and exposure-history diversity represented. Relative to their counterparts shared across all four donors, non-shared clonotypes exhibited diminished generation probabilities.

Deep was the level used in running the assay. Sequencing used immunoSEQ multiplex PCR; TCRdb keeps in-frame clones, though not all of them. The data hold 2,100,000 or so clones, with around 95% observed a single time. The sample taken for sequencing was naive CD4+ T cells sorted from blood. Subset reported: CD45RA+ positively selected. This receptor was taken from a young man in good health. The V and J genes are TRBV6-5 and TRBJ2-3; the D call may be TRBD1 or TRBD2 (5 bases each). The CDR3 loop is CASSYSFGASTDTQYF. CDR3 DNA: TGTGCCAGCAGTTACTCGTTCGGGGCTAGCACAGATACGCAGTATTTT.